The clone carrying this TCR beta chain was seen only a few times. This record comes from a study of blood T cell repertoires in COVID-19. Study information: Both acute and convalescent COVID-19 samples were obtained from the United States, Italy and Spain. From T cells, B-cell-depleted T cells, or PBMCs came the material, which was cDNA or gDNA.

V gave up 5 bases and J gave up 7 bases, with 12 bases separating them. From germline, CDR1 is SGHNT and CDR2 YENEEA. The CDR3 is made up of 12 amino acids. Per the authors' pipeline: Estimated nucleated cell counts came from reference gene primer amplification. The repertoire was sequenced with immunoSEQ multiplex PCR; TCRdb's copy has only in-frame clones and lacks some. V and J calls and clone size are those listed in that table; D and trimming were worked out from the DNA. The sample shows around 270,000 clones, 84% of them seen only once. The specimen was peripheral blood. The sequence was obtained from a woman in her thirties or forties who had recovered from COVID-19. V gene TRBV11-3 combines with J gene TRBJ2-7, with a possible D match to TRBD1 (7 bases). CDR3 region: CASSRAGQEQYF. DNA of the CDR3: TGTGCCAGCAGCCGCGCGGGACAGGAGCAGTACTTC.